This TCR beta chain came from a study of shared clonotypes between healthy human individuals (dated by TCRdb to 2018 to 2020). With regard to the full study: A couple of women and a few men aged 18 to 49 years were included in the cohort. For each donor, CD4 naive and CD4 memory were each run on three plates, CD8 naive on two plates, and CD8 memory on one plate. Blood TCR repertoires of several healthy adults were deeply sequenced to estimate repertoire size and the extent of clonotype sharing between individuals. Libraries were prepared and TCR repertoires were sequenced by different laboratories using diverse techniques, in order to increase sequencing depth and limit assay-specific biases. Per donor, leukapheresis produced somewhere between about 0.85 and 8.9 billion PBMCs.

TCR CDR3 regions were amplified from genomic DNA by multiplex PCR using the deep immunoSEQ assay. Extracted genomic DNA from each cell subset was spread evenly across all wells of several immunoSEQ 96-well plates, with each plate serving as a replicate. For sorted subsets, approximately 200 ng of genomic DNA, equivalent to 25,000 to 35,000 T cell genomes, went into each replicate PCR. The purified libraries were quantified using a Qubit 3.0 fluorometer, sized with a Bioanalyzer 2100, and then quantified again using the KAPA Library Quantification kit. Every immunoSEQ 96-well plate was sequenced on a separate single-read 150-cycle Illumina NextSeq 550 flow cell. In the authors' own workflow: Because the immunoSEQ output included only junctional sequences and no quality scores, the filtering could not be the same as the filtering used for full-length reads. Sequences were annotated with PyIR, a Python wrapper for IgBLAST v1.9, and V/J genes and CDR3 were assigned using IMGT germline references. Reads with weak V/J assignments (E-value above 1e-6), missing CDR3, stop codons, out-of-frame junctions, or ambiguous translated residues were removed. V3J clonotypes were defined as sequences sharing an identical inferred V gene, J gene, and CDR3 amino acid sequence. The percentage overlap between two repertoires was calculated by dividing the number of shared unique clonotypes by the size of the smaller repertoire. Three approaches were used to assess repertoire richness: RTK rarefaction, the Chao1 estimator, and Recon v2.1 estimates of unobserved clonotypes. Generation probabilities were computed with OLGA for all TCRbeta clonotypes obtained by the gDNA method from several donors. TCRdb retrieved this table from immuneACCESS and kept in-frame rearrangements only. Not all clones are present; in checked studies, unresolved V genes account for under half, and no reason is known for the remainder. The DNA gave D and trimming, while V, J and clone size come from that table. This sample holds some 2,500,000 clones; approximately 93% were observed only once. Approximately 0.35% of the sample is held by the ten biggest clonotypes.

The donors were healthy, HIV-negative adults with no recently reported acute infections or vaccinations. All donors were Caucasian adults living in Nashville, Tennessee, USA. CD4+ T cells were enriched by magnetic negative selection; naive cells were then positively selected on CD45RA, and the negative fraction formed the memory subset. After blood collection by leukapheresis, PBMCs were isolated using Ficoll-Histopaque density gradient centrifugation and then cryopreserved in the vapor phase of liquid nitrogen. Analytical flow cytometry was used to check the purity and quantity of each magnetically sorted T cell population. From each sorted fraction, genomic DNA was isolated and quantified by UV absorbance on a Nanodrop 2000c. In the case of this clone: No cognate antigen has been identified for it. Per-base qualities were not stored, and no clone one base away is much larger.

Broad study findings and their caveats: Based on pairwise subsampling, the degree of clonotype sharing among donors was expected to be affected by sequencing depth. Across a handful of donors, roughly 5.1% of naive CD4, 3% to 4% of naive CD8, 2% to 2.5% of memory CD4, and around 0.4% of memory CD8 clonotypes were shared. Estimated clonotype richness was generally larger for naive than for memory subsets. Because the study included a small number of donors, the genetic and exposure-history diversity represented was limited. Even with the large sequencing depth, rarefaction of the sorted-subset datasets indicated that sequencing was incomplete. Compared with non-shared clonotypes, the clonotypes found in all four sorted-subset donors had higher generation probabilities. Sampling was restricted to blood, and TCR repertoires in tissue are likely to differ from TCR repertoires in blood.

The sequenced sample was naive CD4+ T cells from PBMCs. Read against the paper, the sample's cell subset or site label means: CD45RA+ positively selected. The TCR originated in a man aged 18 to 30 in good health. Some clones in this sample may be carry-over from other donors' samples.

This receptor has the CDR3 CASSITGRKNTEAFF. The sequence in DNA is TGTGCCAGTAGTATAACAGGGAGAAAGAACACTGAAGCTTTCTTT. The V and J genes are TRBV19 and TRBJ1-1, with TRBD1 perhaps the D gene, on 6 matching bases. The CDR3 numbers 15 residues from cysteine through phenylalanine. CDR3 DNA is the only sequence kept; it has 45 bases, read in frame from the first base. At the junction V is shortened by 2 bases and J by 1 base, with 11 bases in between. The germline V gene (reference sequence) provides CDR1 LNHDA and CDR2 SQIVND.